These 15 T cell receptor beta chains originate from one sample sequenced in a study of human T cells and chemical hapten exposure (dated by TCRdb to 2020 to 2023). The time point label here, explained by the study, means: pre-sensitization, week 0. The treatment or condition label on this specimen signifies: therapeutic diphenylcyclopropenone sensitization with weekly scalp DPC. Library creation used RACE. Instrument on record: NextSeq 500. Using fastp trimming at Q25 and MiXCR clonotype assembly, TCRdb reanalyzed the public sequencing data and kept in-frame beta chains. Rows with a matching CDR3 protein are joined into one entry that keeps the most common DNA and genes. Within this sample are 35,000 to 40,000 distinct CDR3 sequences, with under 12% of them counted one time only. The ten largest make up about 5.9% of the sample. Specimen: whole blood, collected in connection with sensitization to the hapten diphenylcyclopropenone (DPC). The origin of the receptors is a man younger than 40 with alopecia areata. Some clones in this sample may be carry-over from other donors' samples.

J is TRBJ2-7 and V is TRBV20-1, with TRBD2 matching 8 bases. The germline V gene encodes CDR1 DFQATT and CDR2 SNEGSKA (reference sequence). The V and J ends lost 2 bases and 4 bases, in that order; junction bases with no gene match: 7. The CDR3 spans 14 residues. In DNA, the CDR3 is TGCAGTGCTAGACACCTAGCGGGCGAATACGAGCAGTACGTC. Protein: CSARHLAGEYEQYV.

This clonotype was seen a handful of times. This chain links TRBV7-6 with TRBJ2-2, with 12 positions matching TRBD2. In germline, CDR1 is SGHVS, CDR2 FNYEAQ. The CDR3 runs 17 residues. V shed 5 bases, J shed 0 bases, and the junction held 4 bases outside the gene matches. The CDR3 sequence: CASSVGLAGSNTGELFF. In nucleotides, the CDR3 is TGTGCCAGCAGCGTCGGACTAGCGGGGTCGAACACCGGGGAGCTGTTTTTT.

This clonotype came up a few times. The V gene is TRBV10-2, the J gene TRBJ1-1, with 7 bases that match TRBD1. The CDR3 contains 16 residues. Germline values: CDR1 WSHSY, CDR2 SAAADI. Losses at the gene ends were 2 bases for V and 0 bases for J; bases not matched to a gene: 6. CDR3 sequence reads: CASSEDRAPMNTEAFF. CDR3 DNA sequence: TGCGCCAGCAGTGAGGACAGGGCTCCTATGAACACTGAAGCTTTCTTT.

In this sample, this clonotype turned up a few times. This rearrangement joins TRBV30 to TRBJ2-1; the match to TRBD1 covers 7 bases. J gave up 7 bases and V 0 bases, and 12 bases lay outside the gene matches. This CDR3 is built from 16 residues. CDR1 GTSNPN and CDR2 SVGIG come from the germline V gene (reference sequence). The CDR3 DNA is TGTGCCTGGAGTGTACTAGGGGGCTGGGAAGAGAATGAGCAGTTCTTC. Its protein product is CAWSVLGGWEENEQFF.

The rearrangement links TRBV6-5 to TRBJ1-1; D remains unclear. The V gene lost 0 bases and the J gene lost 9 bases, with 20 bases spanning the gap. CDR3 size: 16 residues. Germline CDR1 is MNHEY and CDR2 is SVGAGI. CDR3 loop: CASSYSREEPQLKAFF. The CDR3 DNA follows: TGTGCCAGCAGTTACTCGAGAGAAGAACCCCAACTGAAAGCTTTCTTT.

Note on this clonotype: This may come from a read error, since a much larger clone is one base off. The chain carries TRBV5-4 and TRBJ2-7; D perhaps matches TRBD2 (7 bases). This CDR3 region has 15 residues. V was cut by 0 bases and J by 3 bases, with 13 bases left in between. CDR1 is SGHNT, CDR2 YYREEE, per germline (reference sequence). The CDR3 region has the DNA TGTGCCAGCAGCTTGGGACAGGTAGCGGGCTACGAGCAGTACTTC. This translates into CASSLGQVAGYEQYF.

This clonotype was seen only a few times. This chain joins TRBV6-1 and TRBJ2-3; TRBD2 matches at 8 bases. The ends lost 5 bases at V and 3 bases at J; junction bases unmatched: 7. This CDR3 comprises 15 residues. Germline-derived CDR1 and CDR2 are MNHNS and SASEGT. DNA of the CDR3: TGTGCCAGCAGTCGGGGACTAGGACTTACAGATACGCAGTATTTT. Translated, it gives CASSRGLGLTDTQYF.

This CDR3 reads CASSGRDRPALSTDTQYF. The CDR3 region has the DNA TGTGCCAGCAGTGGCCGGGACAGACCAGCCCTCAGCACAGATACGCAGTATTTT. The chain employs TRBV6-1 and TRBJ2-3, with 7 bases that match TRBD1. The CDR3 is 18 residues long. CDR1 MNHNS and CDR2 SASEGT come from the germline V gene. Trimming took 4 bases from V and 0 from J; bases not matched to a gene: 13.

At least ten counts were recorded for this clonotype. This rearrangement joins TRBV12-3 or TRBV12-4 to TRBJ1-1; 9 bases are shared with TRBD1. V trimming: 6 bases; J trimming: 5 bases; junction bases outside the gene matches: 4. The CDR3 is 13 residues long. The CDR3 coding sequence is TGTGCCAGCAGGAAGACAGGGGGAACTGAAGCTTTCTTT. It codes for CASRKTGGTEAFF.

This clonotype came up many times. The chain links TRBV10-2 to TRBJ2-1; 11 bases line up with TRBD2. This CDR3 contains 14 residues. Unmatched junction bases numbered 7, after V lost 8 bases and J lost 7 bases. Germline loops: CDR1 WSHSY, CDR2 SAAADI. The CDR3 loop is CASSLLAGVNEQFF. In DNA, the CDR3 is TGCGCCAGCTCGTTACTAGCGGGGGTAAATGAGCAGTTCTTC.

The chain recombines TRBV4-3 with TRBJ2-5, with 10 bases aligning to TRBD2. Trimming took 1 base from V and 4 from J; bases not matched to a gene: 9. The germline gives CDR1 LGHNA, CDR2 YSLEER. This CDR3 spans 17 amino acids. CDR3 in DNA: TGCGCCAGCAGCCAAGTGTGGGAGCTAGCGGGAGCAGAGACCCAGTACTTC. This translates into CASSQVWELAGAETQYF.

In its sample, this clonotype was seen many times. The chain couples TRBV6-6 to TRBJ2-3; D might be TRBD2 (5 bases). Germline CDR1 MNHNY, CDR2 SVGAGI (reference sequence). With 6 bases removed from V and 0 bases from J, the gap between germline ends came to 7 bases. CDR3 length: 13 amino acids. The CDR3 region has the DNA TGTGCCAGCAGAAGCGGCAGCACAGATACGCAGTATTTT. Translation gives CASRSGSTDTQYF.

This sequence joins TRBV7-2 and TRBJ1-1; no clear D. CDR1 is SGHTA, CDR2 FQGNSA, per germline. This CDR3 has 13 residues. Trimming stripped 3 bases from V and 5 bases from J, with 10 bases between. This CDR3 is CASSFPLETEAFF. The CDR3 DNA sequence: TGTGCCAGCAGCTTCCCTCTTGAAACTGAAGCTTTCTTT.

J is TRBJ2-3 and V is TRBV6-1, with a tentative D call TRBD1 (6 bases). Trimming pared 5 bases from V and 4 bases from J, leaving 16 bases between. The germline CDR1 and CDR2 sequences are MNHNS and SASEGT. CDR3 length: 15 amino acids. The DNA of the CDR3 is TGTGCCAGCAGTATAGGGGGTACCTCGGCAGATACGCAGTATTTT. This sequence encodes CASSIGGTSADTQYF.

This clonotype was found a few times. V and J are TRBV12-3 or TRBV12-4 and TRBJ2-2; D possibly corresponds to TRBD1 (5 bases). Trimming pared 6 bases from V and 5 bases from J, leaving 7 bases between. This CDR3 contains 12 residues. CDR3 nucleotides: TGTGCCAGCAGGGCAGGGACCGGGGAGCTGTTTTTT. It is translated as CASRAGTGELFF.